This T cell receptor beta chain was obtained from a study of T cell repertoires in cytomegalovirus infection. About the research overall: Signatures in public TCR beta sequences pointed to both CMV infection and matching HLA type. Overall study results and limits: Based on cumulative public TCR beta family frequency, carriers of CMV plus the relevant HLA were identified. HLA-C-restricted TCR beta clonotypes specific for CMV led the ex vivo response.

TCRdb re-called the reads through MiXCR, storing one row per CDR3 protein. This sample has tens of thousands of distinct CDR3 sequences, with approximately 24% found just once. This clonotype was seen repeatedly, ten times or more. What it recognizes is unknown. Germline V CDR1 and CDR2: SGHTA, FQGTGA. The CDR3 spans 14 residues. The V and J ends lost 4 bases and 4 bases respectively, with 10 bases between them. This receptor was obtained from a human donor in good health (CMV status not recorded). Some clones in this sample may be carry-over from other donors' samples. The sequenced sample was PBMCs, sequenced either directly or after in vitro stimulation (not recorded which). The chain is built from TRBV7-3 and TRBJ2-2; no clear D gene. In nucleotides, the CDR3 is TGTGCCAGCAGCTCAAAGGTCAGCACCGGGGAGCTGTTTTTT. Translated, it gives CASSSKVSTGELFF.